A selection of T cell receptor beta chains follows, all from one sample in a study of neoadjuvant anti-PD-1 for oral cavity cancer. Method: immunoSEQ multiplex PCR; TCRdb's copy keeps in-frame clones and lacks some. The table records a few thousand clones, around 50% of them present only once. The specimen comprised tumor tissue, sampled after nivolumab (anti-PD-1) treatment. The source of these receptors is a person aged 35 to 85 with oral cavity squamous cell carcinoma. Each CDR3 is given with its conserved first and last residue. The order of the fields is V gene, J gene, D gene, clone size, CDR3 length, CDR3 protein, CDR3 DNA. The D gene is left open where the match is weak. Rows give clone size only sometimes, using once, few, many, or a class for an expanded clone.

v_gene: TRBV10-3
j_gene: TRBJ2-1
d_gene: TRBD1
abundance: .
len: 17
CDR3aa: CAISEPLGQGADNEQFF
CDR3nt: TGTGCCATCAGTGAGCCCTTAGGACAGGGGGCGGACAATGAGCAGTTCTTC

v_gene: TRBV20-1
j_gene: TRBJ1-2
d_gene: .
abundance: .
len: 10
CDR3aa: CSARDGGYTF
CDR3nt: TGCAGTGCTAGGGACGGCGGCTACACCTTC

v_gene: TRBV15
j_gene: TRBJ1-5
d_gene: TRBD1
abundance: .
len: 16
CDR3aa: CATSRLPGQIGQPQHF
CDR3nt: TGTGCCACCAGCAGACTACCGGGACAGATCGGTCAGCCCCAGCATTTT

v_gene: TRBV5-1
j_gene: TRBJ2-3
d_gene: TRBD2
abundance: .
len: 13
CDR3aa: CASSRGGTDTQYF
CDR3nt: TGCGCCAGCTCCCGGGGGGGCACAGATACGCAGTATTTT

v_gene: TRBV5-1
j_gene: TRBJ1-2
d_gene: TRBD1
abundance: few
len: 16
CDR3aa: CASSPGTGRAGTGYTF
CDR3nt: TGCGCCAGCAGCCCGGGGACAGGTCGCGCTGGGACTGGCTACACCTTC

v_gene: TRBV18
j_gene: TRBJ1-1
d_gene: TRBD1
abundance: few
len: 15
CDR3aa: CASSPPQGGSTEAFF
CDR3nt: TGTGCCAGCTCACCGCCACAGGGGGGGAGCACTGAAGCTTTCTTT

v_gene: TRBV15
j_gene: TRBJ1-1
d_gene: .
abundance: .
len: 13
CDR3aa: CATSRDAGSEAFF
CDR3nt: TGTGCCACCAGCAGAGATGCAGGATCTGAAGCTTTCTTT

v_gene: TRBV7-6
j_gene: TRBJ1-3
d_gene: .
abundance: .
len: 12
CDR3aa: CASGTAGNTIYF
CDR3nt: TGTGCCAGCGGTACGGCTGGAAACACCATATATTTT

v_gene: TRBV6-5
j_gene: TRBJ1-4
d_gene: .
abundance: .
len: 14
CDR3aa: CASRLGATNEKLFF
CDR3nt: TGTGCCAGCCGCTTGGGGGCGACTAATGAAAAACTGTTTTTT

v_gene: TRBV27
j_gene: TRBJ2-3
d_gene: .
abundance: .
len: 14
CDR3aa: CASSFQTNSDTQYF
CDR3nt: TGTGCCAGCAGTTTTCAGACGAACTCAGATACGCAGTATTTT

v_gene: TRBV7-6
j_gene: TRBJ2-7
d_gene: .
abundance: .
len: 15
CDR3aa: CASSLGGHKIYEQYF
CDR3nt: TGTGCCAGCAGCTTAGGGGGGCATAAGATCTACGAGCAGTACTTC

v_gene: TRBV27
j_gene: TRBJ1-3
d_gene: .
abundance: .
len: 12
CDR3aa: CASRGGENTIYF
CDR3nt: TGTGCCAGCCGGGGGGGTGAAAACACCATATATTTT

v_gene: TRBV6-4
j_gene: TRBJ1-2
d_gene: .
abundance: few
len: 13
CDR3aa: CASSDLGGSGYTF
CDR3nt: TGTGCCAGCAGTGACCTAGGGGGGTCCGGCTACACCTTC

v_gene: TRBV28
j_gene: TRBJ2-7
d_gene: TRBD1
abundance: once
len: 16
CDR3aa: CASSSPRAGGRNEQYF
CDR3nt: TGTGCCAGCAGTTCCCCCCGCGCAGGGGGCCGAAACGAGCAGTACTTC

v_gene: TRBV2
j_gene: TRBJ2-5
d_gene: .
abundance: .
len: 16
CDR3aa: CASSERRMRGGETQYF
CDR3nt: TGTGCCAGCAGTGAACGAAGAATGCGGGGAGGAGAGACCCAGTACTTC

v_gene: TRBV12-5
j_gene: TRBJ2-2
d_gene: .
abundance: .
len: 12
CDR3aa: CASGKGFGELFF
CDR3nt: TGTGCTAGTGGCAAGGGTTTCGGGGAGCTGTTTTTT

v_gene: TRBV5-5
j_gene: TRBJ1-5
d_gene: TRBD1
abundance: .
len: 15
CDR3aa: CASSAGQTIGQPQHF
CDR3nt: TGTGCCAGCAGCGCGGGACAGACCATCGGCCAGCCCCAGCATTTT

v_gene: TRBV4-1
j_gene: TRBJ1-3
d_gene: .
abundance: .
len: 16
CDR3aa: CASSQTQGLGGNTIYF
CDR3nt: TGCGCCAGCAGCCAAACCCAGGGGCTGGGGGGAAACACCATATATTTT

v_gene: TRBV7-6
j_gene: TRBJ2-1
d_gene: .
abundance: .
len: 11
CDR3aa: CASSPQNEQFF
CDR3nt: TGTGCCAGCAGCCCCCAAAATGAGCAGTTCTTC

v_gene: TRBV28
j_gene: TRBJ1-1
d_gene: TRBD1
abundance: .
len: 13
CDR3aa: CASARDRVTEAFF
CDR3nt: TGTGCCAGCGCCCGGGACAGGGTCACTGAAGCTTTCTTT

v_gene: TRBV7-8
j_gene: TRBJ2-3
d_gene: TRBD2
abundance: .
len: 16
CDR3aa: CASSLWASGQADTQYF
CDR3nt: TGTGCCAGCAGCTTATGGGCTAGCGGCCAAGCAGATACGCAGTATTTT

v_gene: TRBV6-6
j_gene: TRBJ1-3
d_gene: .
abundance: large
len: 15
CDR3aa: CASSYDGLSGNTIYF
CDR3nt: TGTGCCAGCAGTTACGACGGCCTCTCTGGAAACACCATATATTTT

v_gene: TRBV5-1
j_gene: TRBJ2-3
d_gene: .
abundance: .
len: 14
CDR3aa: CASSLESLTDTQYF
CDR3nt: TGCGCCAGCAGCTTGGAATCGCTCACAGATACGCAGTATTTT

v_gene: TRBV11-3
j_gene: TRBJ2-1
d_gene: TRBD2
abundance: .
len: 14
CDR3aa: CASSLASGNNEQFF
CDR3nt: TGTGCCAGCAGCTTAGCTAGCGGGAACAATGAGCAGTTCTTC

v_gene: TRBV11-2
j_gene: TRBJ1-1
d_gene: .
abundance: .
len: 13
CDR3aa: CASSSVTVTEAFF
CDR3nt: TGTGCCAGCAGCTCGGTGACAGTCACTGAAGCTTTCTTT

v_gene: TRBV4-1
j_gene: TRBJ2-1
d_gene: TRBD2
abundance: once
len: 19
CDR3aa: CASSQPLAGEIGVWNEQFF
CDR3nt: TGCGCCAGCAGCCAACCCCTAGCGGGAGAGATTGGGGTCTGGAATGAGCAGTTCTTC

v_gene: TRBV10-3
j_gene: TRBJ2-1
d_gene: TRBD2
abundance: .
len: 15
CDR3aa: CAISESGLAGYEQFF
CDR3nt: TGTGCCATCAGTGAGTCGGGACTAGCGGGTTATGAGCAGTTCTTC

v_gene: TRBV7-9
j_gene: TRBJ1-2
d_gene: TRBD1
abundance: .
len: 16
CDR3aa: CASSSLPRQGEVRYTF
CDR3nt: TGTGCCAGCAGCTCCCTTCCGCGACAGGGGGAAGTTCGCTACACCTTC

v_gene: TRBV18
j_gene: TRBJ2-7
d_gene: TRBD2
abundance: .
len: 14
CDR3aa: CASSPTSGGYEQYF
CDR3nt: TGTGCCAGCTCACCGACTAGCGGGGGTTACGAGCAGTACTTC

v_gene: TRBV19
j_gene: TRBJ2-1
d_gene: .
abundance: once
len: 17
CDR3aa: CASSMSRPSGLYNEQFF
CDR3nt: TGTGCCAGTAGTATGAGCCGTCCCTCAGGGCTCTACAATGAGCAGTTCTTC

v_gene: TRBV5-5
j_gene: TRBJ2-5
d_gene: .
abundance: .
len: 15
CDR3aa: CASSLEGWGQETQYF
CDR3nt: TGTGCCAGCAGCTTGGAAGGGTGGGGCCAAGAGACCCAGTACTTC

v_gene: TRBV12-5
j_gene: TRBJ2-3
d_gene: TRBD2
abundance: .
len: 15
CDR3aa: CASGPGLAGIDTQYF
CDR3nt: TGTGCTAGTGGTCCGGGACTAGCGGGAATCGATACGCAGTATTTT

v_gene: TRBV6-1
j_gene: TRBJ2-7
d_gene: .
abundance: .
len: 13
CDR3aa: CASSPGGSYEQYF
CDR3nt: TGTGCCAGCAGCCCAGGGGGGTCCTACGAGCAGTACTTC

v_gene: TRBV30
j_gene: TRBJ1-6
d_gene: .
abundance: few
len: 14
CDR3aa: CAWTLTTYNSPLHF
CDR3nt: TGTGCCTGGACTCTTACTACCTATAATTCACCCCTCCACTTT

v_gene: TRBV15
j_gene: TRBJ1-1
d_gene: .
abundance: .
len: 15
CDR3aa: CATLKIDGRNTEAFF
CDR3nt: TGTGCCACCCTCAAAATAGATGGCAGGAACACTGAAGCTTTCTTT

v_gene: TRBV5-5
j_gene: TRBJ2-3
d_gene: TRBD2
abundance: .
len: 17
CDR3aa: CASSLEPSGRAGDTQYF
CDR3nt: TGTGCCAGCAGCTTGGAACCTAGCGGGAGGGCCGGGGATACGCAGTATTTT

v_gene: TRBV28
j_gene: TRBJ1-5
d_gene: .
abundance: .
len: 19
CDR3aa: CASSPQSLGSLRGNQPQHF
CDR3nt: TGTGCCAGCAGCCCTCAGTCCTTGGGCAGTCTGCGGGGCAATCAGCCCCAGCATTTT

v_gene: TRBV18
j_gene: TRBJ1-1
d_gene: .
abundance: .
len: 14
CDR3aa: CASSPQGGNTEAFF
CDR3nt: TGTGCCAGCTCACCACAAGGGGGGAACACTGAAGCTTTCTTT

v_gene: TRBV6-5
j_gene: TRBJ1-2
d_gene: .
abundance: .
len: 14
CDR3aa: CASRKNDGAQGYTF
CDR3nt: TGTGCCAGCAGAAAAAACGACGGAGCGCAAGGCTACACCTTC

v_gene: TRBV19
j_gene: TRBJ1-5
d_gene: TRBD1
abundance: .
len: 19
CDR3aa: CASSSPGQGSPGGNQPQHF
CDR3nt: TGTGCCAGTAGTTCACCGGGACAGGGATCCCCGGGAGGCAATCAGCCCCAGCATTTT